These 20 T cell receptor beta chains were sequenced from one sample in a study of molecular identifiers for immune sequencing clone quantification. TCRdb reprocessed the PCR reads with MiXCR, giving one entry per CDR3 protein. The repertoire includes about 640,000 distinct CDR3 sequences, around 20% of them detected once, and around 0.9% sits in the top ten. Sequences were obtained from naive CD8+ T cells from blood, with Jurkat cell RNA spiked in. Documented subset: FACS-sorted CD8+CD4-CCR7+CD45RA+ naive T cells. These receptors came from a human donor in good health. Some libraries in this study had Jurkat cell RNA spiked in.

This clonotype was recorded at least ten times. The genes are TRBV27 and TRBJ1-3; 7 bases fit TRBD1. Germline V lookup: CDR1 MNHEY, CDR2 SMNVEV (reference sequence). There are 13 residues in the CDR3. Losses at the gene ends were 7 bases for V and 4 bases for J; bases not matched to a gene: 4. CDR3 sequence reads: CASTTGYGNTIYF. The DNA of the CDR3 is TGTGCCAGCACGACAGGGTACGGAAACACCATATATTTT.

The chain links TRBV7-9 to TRBJ2-5; TRBD2 aligns across 9 bases. V lost 5 bases, J lost 4 bases, and 8 bases stayed unmatched. Germline CDR1 SEHNR, CDR2 FQNEAQ (reference sequence). This CDR3 has 15 amino acids. CDR3 amino acids: CASSDLLAGRETQYF. CDR3 nucleotide sequence: TGTGCCAGCAGCGACTTGCTAGCGGGAAGAGAGACCCAGTACTTC.

In this sample, this clonotype turned up a few times. V and J are TRBV7-9 and TRBJ2-1, with D perhaps TRBD2 (5 bases). V lost 4 bases to trimming and J lost 9 bases, with 16 bases between them. Germline V gene lookup returns CDR1 SEHNR and CDR2 FQNEAQ (reference sequence). CDR3 size: 14 residues. This chain's CDR3 is CASSSLLGWVEQFF. The CDR3 DNA reads as TGTGCCAGCAGCTCCCTACTAGGATGGGTTGAGCAGTTCTTC.

For this clonotype: This may be a read error: a much more frequent sequence differs by one nucleotide. The genes are TRBV29-1 and TRBJ2-7, with unresolved D. The germline gives CDR1 SQVTM, CDR2 ANQGSEA. The CDR3 extends over 11 amino acids. CDR3: CSGRISYEQHF. The DNA for the CDR3 is TGCAGCGGTAGGATCTCCTACGAGCAGCACTTC.

V is TRBV4-1 and J is TRBJ2-1; D is uncertain. V was trimmed by 0 bases and J by 4 bases, leaving 10 bases between them. Germline V gene sequence: CDR1 MGHRA, CDR2 YSYEKL. The CDR3 has 15 amino acids. The CDR3 sequence is CASSQESDLYNEQFF. DNA of the CDR3: TGCGCCAGCAGCCAAGAGTCAGATTTATACAATGAGCAGTTCTTC.

J is TRBJ2-7 and V is TRBV5-3, with D possibly being TRBD1 or TRBD2 (5 bases each). TRBV5-3 is an ORF; its function is uncertain. The CDR3 loop spans 14 amino acids. V was cut by 8 bases and J by 5 bases, with 20 bases left in between. This CDR3 is CASSPPGRIHEQYF. The CDR3 region has the DNA TGTGCCAGCAGCCCTCCGGGACGAATCCACGAGCAGTACTTC.

This clonotype was detected many times. The chain uses TRBV6-5 and TRBJ2-5, with 8 positions matching TRBD2. The CDR3 sequence is 15 residues long. Germline assignment: CDR1 MNHEY and CDR2 SVGAGI. V lost 4 bases and J lost 4; bases outside the gene matches: 8. For the CDR3, the DNA is TGTGCCAGCAGTTTTATCGGGGGGGCCGGAGAGACCCAGTACTTC. Protein: CASSFIGGAGETQYF.

This clonotype was seen ten or more times. The chain carries TRBV7-6 and TRBJ1-1; D ambiguous. Germline loops: CDR1 SGHVS, CDR2 FNYEAQ. Deletions cut 4 bases from V and 11 bases from J, with 26 bases between. The CDR3 is 16 residues long. The chain's CDR3 is CASSSLGRELKIGAFF. The CDR3 DNA follows: TGTGCCAGCAGCTCACTCGGACGGGAACTTAAAATAGGGGCTTTCTTT.

This clonotype came up many times. The gene calls are TRBV29-1 and TRBJ1-1; D is unclear. Trimming took 5 bases from V and 3 from J, leaving 7 bases between them. Germline CDR1 is SQVTM and CDR2 is ANQGSEA. The CDR3 runs to 11 residues. CDR3: CSVNKDTEAFF. The CDR3 coding sequence is TGCAGCGTTAATAAGGACACTGAAGCTTTCTTT.

With respect to this clonotype: A much larger clone lies a single base off, so this may be a read error. The chain is built from TRBV29-1 and TRBJ1-2; D is ambiguous. Looked up from germline, CDR1 is SQVTM and CDR2 is ANQGSEA. The CDR3 totals 12 residues. The CDR3 here is CSVLHENYGYAF. CDR3 sequence (DNA): TGCAGCGTGCTACACGAAAACTATGGCTACGCCTTC. Based on the CDR3 plus reference TRBV29-1 and TRBJ1-2, the full variable domain is SAVISQKPSRDICQRGTSLTIQCQVDSQVTMMFWYRQQPGQSLTLIATANQGSEATYESGFVIDKFPISRPNLTFSTLTVSNMSPEDSSIYLCSVLHENYGYAFGSGTRLTVV.

This clonotype was seen a few times. V usage is TRBV7-9 and J usage is TRBJ2-3; 9 bases align to TRBD1. V shed 5 bases and J 6 bases; nucleotides not matched to a gene: 12. CDR3 length: 16 residues. CDR1 is SEHNR, CDR2 FQNEAQ, per germline (reference sequence). CDR3 DNA: TGTGCCAGCAGCCAAGGGACAGGGAGCGAGGGGGATACGCAGTATTTT. Translated, it gives CASSQGTGSEGDTQYF.

This clonotype was counted many times. This chain joins TRBV30 and TRBJ2-3; TRBD2 matches at 11 bases. The CDR3 length is 15 residues. Germline assignment: CDR1 GTSNPN and CDR2 SVGIG (reference sequence). J was trimmed by 2 bases and V by 8 bases; bases with no gene match: 9. The DNA of the CDR3 is TGTGCCGGCGAGGGACTAGCGGTCATCACAGATACGCAGTATTTT. Residues: CAGEGLAVITDTQYF.

The genes are TRBV11-2 and TRBJ2-7; 7 bases fit TRBD1. Germline CDR1 SGHAT, CDR2 FQNNGV. V dropped 4 bases and J dropped 0; count of bases not matched to a gene: 3. The CDR3 consists of 14 residues. Here the CDR3 reads CASSWTGASYEQYF. The CDR3 bases are TGTGCCAGCAGCTGGACAGGTGCCTCCTACGAGCAGTACTTC. Full variable domain (remainder filled in from reference TRBV11-2 and TRBJ2-7): EAGVAQSPRYKIIEKRQSVAFWCNPISGHATLYWYQQILGQGPKLLIQFQNNGVVDDSQLPKDRFSAERLKGVDSTLKIQPAKLEDSAVYLCASSWTGASYEQYFGPGTRLTVT.

In its sample, this clonotype was seen a few times. The chain recombines TRBV3-1 with TRBJ1-2; 9 nucleotides line up with TRBD1. Per the germline V gene, CDR1 is LGHDT and CDR2 is YNNKEL (reference sequence). This CDR3 has 15 residues. V trimming: 6 bases; J trimming: 7 bases; junction bases outside the gene matches: 12. CDR3 amino acids: CASSPGQGSIRGYTF. The CDR3 bases are TGTGCCAGCAGTCCCGGACAGGGGTCAATTCGTGGCTACACCTTC.

This clonotype was detected many times. J is TRBJ1-5 and V is TRBV6-5; 9 nucleotides align to TRBD1. Germline CDR1 is MNHEY and CDR2 is SVGAGI. With 5 bases clipped from V and 6 bases from J, the junction kept 8 bases outside the gene matches. The CDR3 sequence is 15 residues long. CDR3 coding DNA: TGTGCCAGCAGTCCAGGGACAGGGAGCGGTCAGCCCCAGCATTTT. Its translation: CASSPGTGSGQPQHF.

For this clonotype: A read error may explain this, as a much larger clone is one base away. The chain joins TRBV27 to TRBJ1-1; D remains ambiguous. The germline V gene has CDR1 MNHEY and CDR2 SMNVEV (reference sequence). The CDR3 has 14 amino acids. CDR3 DNA: TGTGCCAGCAGTTTATCGAAAGCGGGTCTCGAAGCTCTCTTT. Its translation: CASSLSKAGLEALF.

The genes are TRBV4-3 and TRBJ2-3; 7 positions agree with TRBD1. Germline lookup yields CDR1 LGHNA and CDR2 YSLEER. The CDR3 loop spans 17 amino acids. V was pared by 3 bases and J by 3 bases, with 12 bases of the junction left unmatched. The CDR3 sequence is CASSHGRTGFGTDTQYF. CDR3 coding DNA: TGCGCCAGCAGCCACGGAAGGACAGGTTTTGGAACAGATACGCAGTATTTT.

The chain uses TRBV9 and TRBJ2-5; either TRBD1 or TRBD2 may fit D (6 bases each). V dropped 0 bases and J dropped 2 bases, with 17 bases sitting between them. CDR1 and CDR2 (germline): SGDLS, YYNGEE. The CDR3 runs to 17 residues. This CDR3 is CASSVEGVGGLQETQYF. Here the CDR3 DNA reads TGTGCCAGCAGCGTAGAGGGGGTGGGGGGCCTGCAAGAGACCCAGTACTTC. The whole variable domain, filled in from reference TRBV9 and TRBJ2-5, reads DSGVTQTPKHLITATGQRVTLRCSPRSGDLSVYWYQQSLDQGLQFLIQYYNGEERAKGNILERFSAQQFPDLHSELNLSSLELGDSALYFCASSVEGVGGLQETQYFGPGTRLLVL.

This clonotype has just a few counts. The rearrangement joins TRBV12-3 or TRBV12-4 to TRBJ2-5; 11 nucleotides line up with TRBD2. The CDR3 loop spans 16 amino acids. Unmatched junction bases numbered 10, after V lost 5 bases and J lost 5 bases. The DNA of the CDR3 is TGTGCCAGCAGTCCCCTGCTAGCGGGGGGTGTGGAGACCCAGTACTTC. This sequence encodes CASSPLLAGGVETQYF.

There are a few counts of this clonotype. The genes are TRBV19 and TRBJ2-5; 7 nucleotides agree with TRBD1. Germline V gene lookup returns CDR1 LNHDA and CDR2 SQIVND (reference sequence). The V and J ends lost 9 bases and 3 bases, in that order; junction bases with no gene match: 7. The CDR3 covers 13 residues. The CDR3: CASAPGTEETQYF. Here the CDR3 DNA reads TGTGCCAGCGCCCCCGGGACAGAAGAGACCCAGTACTTC.